A selection of T cell receptor beta chains follows, all from one sample in a study of blood T cell repertoires in COVID-19. Assay: immunoSEQ multiplex PCR; the TCRdb copy retains only in-frame clones and omits some. The data contain about 220,000 clones, approximately 85% of them singletons. The source material was peripheral blood. All receptors derive from an older woman with COVID-19, enrolled during active disease. Both conserved end residues are part of each CDR3. Each record gives: J gene, V gene, clone size, D gene, CDR3 DNA, CDR3 protein. D genes are given only for firm matches. Where a row states a size, it is once, few, many or the class of an expanded clone; other rows omit it.

>TRBJ2-3|TRBV20-1|-|TRBD2
TGCAGTGCTAGTAGCGGGGGGACGGATACGCAGTATTTT
CSASSGGTDTQYF
>TRBJ2-1|TRBV11-3|-|-
TGTGCCAGCGGCCCCACTAGCTCCTACAATGAGCAGTTCTTC
CASGPTSSYNEQFF
>TRBJ2-5|TRBV5-1|few|TRBD2
TGCGCCAGCAGCTTTAGCGGGGGTGGGGAGACCCAGTACTTC
CASSFSGGGETQYF
>TRBJ2-2|TRBV9|-|-
TGTGCCAGCAGCGTAGCACAGAAAAACACCGGGGAGCTGTTTTTT
CASSVAQKNTGELFF
>TRBJ1-4|TRBV5-1|few|TRBD1
TGCGCCAGCAGCCTAACAGGGGCTAATGAAAAACTGTTTTTT
CASSLTGANEKLFF
>TRBJ1-6|TRBV2|-|-
TGTGCCAGCAGCAGGCCGCTTAATTCACCCCTCCACTTT
CASSRPLNSPLHF
>TRBJ1-1|TRBV7-2|-|-
TGTGCCAGCAGCTTAGGGTGGTGGGGGGACACTGAAGCTTTCTTT
CASSLGWWGDTEAFF
>TRBJ2-5|TRBV10-3|-|TRBD2
TGTGCCATCAGTGATCCCACGCGGGGGACCCAAGAGACCCAGTACTTC
CAISDPTRGTQETQYF
>TRBJ1-1|TRBV4-2|-|-
TGTGCCAGCAGCCAAGGGTCAGGCATGAACACTGAAGCTTTCTTT
CASSQGSGMNTEAFF
>TRBJ2-7|TRBV7-9|-|TRBD1
TGTGCCAGCAGAGGGACAGGGTCCTACGAGCAGTACTTC
CASRGTGSYEQYF
>TRBJ1-2|TRBV5-1|-|TRBD1
TGCGCCAGCAGCTTGTCAGGGGGCTATGGCTACACCTTC
CASSLSGGYGYTF
>TRBJ2-7|TRBV12-3/TRBV12-4|-|-
TGTGCCAGCTGTCTGACGGGCTCCTACGAGCAGTACTTC
CASCLTGSYEQYF
>TRBJ2-1|TRBV2|-|TRBD2
TGTGCCAGCAATCCTAGCGGGAGCTCCTACAATGAGCAGTTCTTC
CASNPSGSSYNEQFF
>TRBJ1-2|TRBV6-5|-|-
TGTGCCAGCAGCCAGGGGAACTATGGCTACACCTTC
CASSQGNYGYTF
>TRBJ1-2|TRBV19|-|-
TGTGCCAGTAGTATAACAGGGATGGGAAATGGCTACACCTTC
CASSITGMGNGYTF
>TRBJ2-3|TRBV25-1|-|TRBD1
TGTGCCAGCTCCCCCGCCGAGGGGGCAACAGATACGCAGTATTTT
CASSPAEGATDTQYF
>TRBJ1-5|TRBV3-1/TRBV3-2|-|-
TGTGCCAGCAGCCAAGGGATAGGGGCGCGGAGCAATCAGCCCCAGCATTTT
CASSQGIGARSNQPQHF
>TRBJ2-7|TRBV18|-|TRBD1
TGTGCCAGCTCACCCGGACAGGAGTCCTACGAGCAGTACTTC
CASSPGQESYEQYF
>TRBJ2-7|TRBV6-4|-|TRBD1
TGTGCCAGCAGTGAAGACTCCGGGACAGGGGGCAAGCAGTACTTC
CASSEDSGTGGKQYF
>TRBJ1-3|TRBV19|-|-
TGTGCCAGTAGTAGCGGTTCCTCTGGAAACACCATATATTTT
CASSSGSSGNTIYF
>TRBJ1-1|TRBV11-3|-|TRBD1
TGTGCCAGCAGTTCACAGGGGTACATGAACACTGAAGCTTTCTTT
CASSSQGYMNTEAFF
>TRBJ2-2|TRBV7-8|-|-
TGTGCCAGCAGTACATATGGCGGGGTGGGCACCGGGGAGCTGTTTTTT
CASSTYGGVGTGELFF
>TRBJ2-3|TRBV6-2/TRBV6-3|few|TRBD2
TGTGCCAGCAGTCGGCTCAGGGAGGGGACAGATACGCAGTATTTT
CASSRLREGTDTQYF
>TRBJ2-7|TRBV10-2|-|-
TGCGCCAGCAGTGAGCCGCGTAGGGGAATCACCGGCGAGCAGTACTTC
CASSEPRRGITGEQYF
>TRBJ1-2|TRBV12-3/TRBV12-4|-|-
TGTGCCAGCAGTTCCGACATCTTCTATGGCTACACCTTC
CASSSDIFYGYTF
>TRBJ2-2|TRBV19|-|TRBD1
TGTGCCAGTAGTCCTCGACAGGGTACGGGGACCGGGGAGCTGTTTTTT
CASSPRQGTGTGELFF
>TRBJ2-1|TRBV11-2|-|TRBD2
TGTGCCAGCAGCCAGGGGCTAGCGGGAGGGATGAGTGAGCAGTTCTTC
CASSQGLAGGMSEQFF
>TRBJ1-2|TRBV5-1|-|TRBD1
TGCGCCAGCAGCTTGGGGGTGACAGGGGCCTATGGCTACACCTTC
CASSLGVTGAYGYTF
>TRBJ2-1|TRBV7-9|-|TRBD2
TGTGCCAGCAGCTTAATAGGACTAGCGGGAGCCAATGAGCAGTTCTTC
CASSLIGLAGANEQFF
>TRBJ2-5|TRBV11-2|-|-
TGTGCCAGCAGCTTAGGGGGCAGGGGTGACGAGACCCAGTACTTC
CASSLGGRGDETQYF
>TRBJ2-2|TRBV5-1|-|-
TGCGCCAGCAGTTGGAAAGGGGGGGACACCGGGGAGCTGTTTTTT
CASSWKGGDTGELFF
>TRBJ2-3|TRBV3-1/TRBV3-2|-|-
TGTGCCAGCAGCCAAGGGACTCATACGCAGTATTTT
CASSQGTHTQYF
>TRBJ2-2|TRBV9|-|-
TGTGCCAGCAGCGTGAGGGCCCCTACCGGGGAGCTGTTTTTT
CASSVRAPTGELFF
>TRBJ2-7|TRBV29-1|-|-
TGCAGCGTTGATGGGGCAGGTTTCTACGAGCAGTACTTC
CSVDGAGFYEQYF
>TRBJ1-6|TRBV18|-|-
TGTGCCAGCTCACTGACCGGAGGACTGACTAATTCACCCCTCCACTTT
CASSLTGGLTNSPLHF
>TRBJ1-1|TRBV2|-|-
TGTGCCATCACGACTCTGACAGGGAACACTGAAGCTTTCTTT
CAITTLTGNTEAFF
>TRBJ2-1|TRBV9|-|TRBD2
TGTGCCAGCAGCGTGGGGACTAGCGGGGCTTACAATGAGCAGTTCTTC
CASSVGTSGAYNEQFF
>TRBJ1-5|TRBV19|-|-
TGTGCCAGTATCCCTGGGACTGCTGTTGACCAGCCCCAGCATTTT
CASIPGTAVDQPQHF
>TRBJ2-1|TRBV4-3|-|-
TGCGCCAGCAGCCAAGACTTTATGGACTACCGGAATGAGCAGTTCTTC
CASSQDFMDYRNEQFF